A selection of T cell receptor beta chains follows, all from one sample in a study of blood T cell repertoires in COVID-19. Some clones are missing from TCRdb's copy, which holds only in-frame ones; the method was immunoSEQ multiplex PCR. The top ten clones hold 10% to 12% of a sample with 250,000 to 300,000 clones, 88% of them seen once. Source material: peripheral blood. Source of these receptors: a woman under 40 with COVID-19, enrolled during active disease. Both conserved end residues are part of each CDR3. The order of the fields is clone size, D gene, CDR3 length, J gene, V gene, CDR3 protein, CDR3 DNA. A D gene is named only where the DNA matches it firmly. The size field is filled for only some rows; it gives once, few, many or a size class.

abundance: -; d_gene: TRBD1; len: 14; j_gene: TRBJ2-7; v_gene: TRBV30; CDR3aa: CAWRGWTGDPSQYF; CDR3nt: TGTGCCTGGAGGGGTTGGACAGGGGATCCCAGTCAGTACTTC
abundance: -; d_gene: -; len: 14; j_gene: TRBJ1-1; v_gene: TRBV2; CDR3aa: CASSDVSRNTEAFF; CDR3nt: TGTGCCAGCAGTGACGTTTCGAGGAACACTGAAGCTTTCTTT
abundance: -; d_gene: -; len: 15; j_gene: TRBJ2-7; v_gene: TRBV27; CDR3aa: CASSFLYRAKSEQYF; CDR3nt: TGTGCCAGCAGTTTCTTATACAGGGCAAAGTCCGAGCAGTACTTC
abundance: few; d_gene: TRBD1; len: 13; j_gene: TRBJ1-4; v_gene: TRBV9; CDR3aa: CASSRTGREKLFF; CDR3nt: TGTGCCAGCAGCCGGACAGGGAGAGAAAAACTGTTTTTT
abundance: -; d_gene: -; len: 13; j_gene: TRBJ2-7; v_gene: TRBV6-5; CDR3aa: CASRTPGTYEQYF; CDR3nt: TGTGCCAGCAGGACCCCAGGGACCTACGAGCAGTACTTC
abundance: -; d_gene: -; len: 13; j_gene: TRBJ1-2; v_gene: TRBV12-3/TRBV12-4; CDR3aa: CASRAGVGYGYTF; CDR3nt: TGTGCCAGCAGGGCAGGGGTTGGCTATGGCTACACCTTC
abundance: once; d_gene: -; len: 18; j_gene: TRBJ1-5; v_gene: TRBV6-1; CDR3aa: CASSEELLYKRGNQPQHF; CDR3nt: TGTGCCAGCAGTGAAGAGTTGTTATACAAGAGGGGCAATCAGCCCCAGCATTTT
abundance: once; d_gene: TRBD1; len: 14; j_gene: TRBJ2-7; v_gene: TRBV29-1; CDR3aa: CSVEGGDRLDEQYF; CDR3nt: TGCAGCGTTGAAGGGGGGGACAGGCTCGACGAGCAGTACTTC
abundance: -; d_gene: TRBD1; len: 17; j_gene: TRBJ2-7; v_gene: TRBV20-1; CDR3aa: CSASKQTGGAFSYEQYF; CDR3nt: TGCAGTGCTAGTAAGCAGACAGGGGGCGCATTCTCCTACGAGCAGTACTTC
abundance: -; d_gene: -; len: 13; j_gene: TRBJ2-7; v_gene: TRBV19; CDR3aa: CASSKARLVKQYF; CDR3nt: TGTGCCAGTAGTAAGGCGAGGCTAGTGAAGCAGTACTTC
abundance: -; d_gene: -; len: 12; j_gene: TRBJ2-7; v_gene: TRBV6-6; CDR3aa: CAAGTETYEQYF; CDR3nt: TGTGCCGCGGGGACAGAGACCTACGAGCAGTACTTC
abundance: once; d_gene: TRBD2; len: 16; j_gene: TRBJ2-2; v_gene: TRBV9; CDR3aa: CASSVSGRADTGELFF; CDR3nt: TGTGCCAGCAGCGTAAGCGGGAGGGCCGACACCGGGGAGCTGTTTTTT
abundance: few; d_gene: TRBD2; len: 14; j_gene: TRBJ2-7; v_gene: TRBV27; CDR3aa: CASSSPGLAGPSYF; CDR3nt: TGTGCCAGCAGTTCACCGGGACTAGCGGGGCCTTCGTACTTC
abundance: -; d_gene: -; len: 13; j_gene: TRBJ2-7; v_gene: TRBV27; CDR3aa: CASSIWGDYEQYF; CDR3nt: TGTGCCAGCAGCATTTGGGGGGACTACGAGCAGTACTTC
abundance: -; d_gene: -; len: 14; j_gene: TRBJ1-4; v_gene: TRBV19; CDR3aa: CASSTGGANEKLFF; CDR3nt: TGTGCCAGTAGTACGGGGGGAGCTAATGAAAAACTGTTTTTT
abundance: -; d_gene: -; len: 14; j_gene: TRBJ2-3; v_gene: TRBV5-6; CDR3aa: CASSLVAGTDTQYF; CDR3nt: TGTGCCAGCAGCTTGGTCGCAGGGACAGATACGCAGTATTTT
abundance: -; d_gene: TRBD1; len: 14; j_gene: TRBJ2-7; v_gene: TRBV24-1; CDR3aa: CATNLPGQGYEQYF; CDR3nt: TGTGCCACCAACCTACCGGGACAGGGTTACGAGCAGTACTTC
abundance: -; d_gene: -; len: 16; j_gene: TRBJ1-4; v_gene: TRBV5-5; CDR3aa: CASSLGSSPTNEKLFF; CDR3nt: TGTGCCAGCAGCTTGGGTAGTTCTCCAACTAATGAAAAACTGTTTTTT
abundance: once; d_gene: TRBD2; len: 14; j_gene: TRBJ2-5; v_gene: TRBV2; CDR3aa: CASIVAGGGETQYF; CDR3nt: TGTGCCAGCATTGTAGCGGGAGGGGGAGAGACCCAGTACTTC
abundance: -; d_gene: TRBD2; len: 15; j_gene: TRBJ2-2; v_gene: TRBV27; CDR3aa: CASGTSGRANGELFF; CDR3nt: TGTGCCAGCGGGACTAGCGGGAGGGCTAACGGGGAGCTGTTTTTT
abundance: -; d_gene: TRBD2; len: 13; j_gene: TRBJ2-7; v_gene: TRBV5-1; CDR3aa: CASSLSGGSEQYF; CDR3nt: TGCGCCAGCAGCTTGAGCGGGGGCAGCGAGCAGTACTTC
abundance: -; d_gene: -; len: 14; j_gene: TRBJ2-4; v_gene: TRBV27; CDR3aa: CASSSNGQKNIQYF; CDR3nt: TGTGCCAGCAGTTCCAACGGACAGAAAAACATTCAGTACTTC
abundance: -; d_gene: TRBD2; len: 14; j_gene: TRBJ2-1; v_gene: TRBV14; CDR3aa: CASSQAGGLNEQFF; CDR3nt: TGTGCCAGCAGCCAAGCGGGAGGCCTCAATGAGCAGTTCTTC
abundance: -; d_gene: TRBD2; len: 17; j_gene: TRBJ2-2; v_gene: TRBV7-3; CDR3aa: CASSLTSGSRNTGELFF; CDR3nt: TGTGCCAGCAGTCTGACTAGCGGGAGTAGGAACACCGGGGAGCTGTTTTTT
abundance: -; d_gene: -; len: 17; j_gene: TRBJ1-5; v_gene: TRBV30; CDR3aa: CAWSVRGGVRRNQPQHF; CDR3nt: TGTGCCTGGAGTGTACGAGGAGGGGTGAGGCGCAATCAGCCCCAGCATTTT
abundance: -; d_gene: -; len: 14; j_gene: TRBJ2-1; v_gene: TRBV13; CDR3aa: CASSRLTLYNEQFF; CDR3nt: TGTGCCAGCAGCCGACTAACCCTCTACAATGAGCAGTTCTTC
abundance: few; d_gene: -; len: 16; j_gene: TRBJ1-1; v_gene: TRBV18; CDR3aa: CASSPNADSLNTEAFF; CDR3nt: TGTGCCAGCTCACCAAATGCCGACAGCTTGAACACTGAAGCTTTCTTT